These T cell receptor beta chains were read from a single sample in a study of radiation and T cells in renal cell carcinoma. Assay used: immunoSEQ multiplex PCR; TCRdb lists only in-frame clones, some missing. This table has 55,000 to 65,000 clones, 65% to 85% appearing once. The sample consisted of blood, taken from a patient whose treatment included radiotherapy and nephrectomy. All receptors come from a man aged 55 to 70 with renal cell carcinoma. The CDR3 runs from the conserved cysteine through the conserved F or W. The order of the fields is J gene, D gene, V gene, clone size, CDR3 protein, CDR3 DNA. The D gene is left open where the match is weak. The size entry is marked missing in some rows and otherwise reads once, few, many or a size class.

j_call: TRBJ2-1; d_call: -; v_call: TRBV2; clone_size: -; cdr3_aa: CASTTEGGVYNEQFF; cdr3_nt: TGTGCCAGCACTACTGAGGGTGGGGTATACAATGAGCAGTTCTTC
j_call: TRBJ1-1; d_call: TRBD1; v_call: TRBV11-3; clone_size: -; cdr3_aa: CASSLGDRVYTNTEAFF; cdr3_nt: TGTGCCAGCAGCTTAGGGGACAGGGTATATACGAACACTGAAGCTTTCTTT
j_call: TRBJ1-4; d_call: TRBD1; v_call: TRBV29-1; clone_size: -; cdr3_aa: CSGGQGANEKLFF; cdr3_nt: TGCAGCGGGGGTCAGGGGGCTAATGAAAAACTGTTTTTT
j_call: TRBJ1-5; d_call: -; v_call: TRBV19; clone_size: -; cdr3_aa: CASSIGNNQPQHF; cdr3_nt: TGTGCCAGTAGTATAGGGAACAATCAGCCCCAGCATTTT
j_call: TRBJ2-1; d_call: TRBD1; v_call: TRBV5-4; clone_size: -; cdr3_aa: CASNGQGAYNEQFF; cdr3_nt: TGTGCCAGCAACGGACAGGGAGCCTACAATGAGCAGTTCTTC
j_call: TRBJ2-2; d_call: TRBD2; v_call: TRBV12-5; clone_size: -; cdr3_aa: CASGLLRLAGGPNTGELFF; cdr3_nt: TGTGCTAGTGGTTTACTGCGACTAGCGGGAGGGCCGAACACCGGGGAGCTGTTTTTT
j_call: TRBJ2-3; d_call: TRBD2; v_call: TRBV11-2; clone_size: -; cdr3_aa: CASRSILRGGKDTQYF; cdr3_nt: TGTGCCAGCAGGAGTATTCTCCGGGGGGGCAAAGATACGCAGTATTTT
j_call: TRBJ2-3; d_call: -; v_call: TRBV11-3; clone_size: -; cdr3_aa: CASSLDPGRLSSTDTQYF; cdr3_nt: TGTGCCAGCAGCTTAGATCCAGGGCGGCTGTCTAGCACAGATACGCAGTATTTT
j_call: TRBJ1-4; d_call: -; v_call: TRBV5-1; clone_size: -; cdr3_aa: CASSLQGGKLFF; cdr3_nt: TGCGCCAGCAGCTTACAGGGTGGGAAACTGTTTTTT
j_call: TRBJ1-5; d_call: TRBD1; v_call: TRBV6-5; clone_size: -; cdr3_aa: CASSYTGGSNQPQHF; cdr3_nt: TGTGCCAGCAGCTATACAGGGGGTAGCAATCAGCCCCAGCATTTT
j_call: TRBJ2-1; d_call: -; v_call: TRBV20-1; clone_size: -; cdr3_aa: CSANPINEQFF; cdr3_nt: TGCAGTGCAAACCCGATCAATGAGCAGTTCTTC
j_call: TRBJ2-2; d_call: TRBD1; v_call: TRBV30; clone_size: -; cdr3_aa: CAWRQGAGTGELFF; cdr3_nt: TGTGCCTGGAGGCAGGGGGCAGGGACCGGGGAGCTGTTTTTT
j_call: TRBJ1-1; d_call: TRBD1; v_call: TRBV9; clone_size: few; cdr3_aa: CASSVGGQGAVSEAFF; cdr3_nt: TGTGCCAGCAGCGTAGGAGGACAGGGGGCCGTTAGTGAAGCTTTCTTT
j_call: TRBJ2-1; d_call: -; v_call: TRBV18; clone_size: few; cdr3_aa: CASSPTNNEQFF; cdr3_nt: TGTGCCAGCTCACCGACTAACAATGAGCAGTTCTTC
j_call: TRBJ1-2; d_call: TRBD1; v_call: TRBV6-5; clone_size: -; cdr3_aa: CASSPTGDWQGYTF; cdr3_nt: TGTGCCAGCAGTCCCACAGGGGATTGGCAGGGCTACACCTTC
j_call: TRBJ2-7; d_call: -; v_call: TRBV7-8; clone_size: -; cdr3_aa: CASSLSMAGAYEQYF; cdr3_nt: TGTGCCAGCAGCTTATCTATGGCAGGGGCCTACGAGCAGTACTTC
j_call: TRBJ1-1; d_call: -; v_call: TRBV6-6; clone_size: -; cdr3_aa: CASSYSRQGTSEAFF; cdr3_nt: TGTGCCAGCAGTTACTCGCGGCAGGGGACTTCTGAAGCTTTCTTT
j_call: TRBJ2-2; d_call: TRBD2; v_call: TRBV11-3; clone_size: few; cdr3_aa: CASSLDGRAAGELFF; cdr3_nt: TGTGCCAGCAGCTTAGACGGGAGGGCCGCCGGGGAGCTGTTTTTT
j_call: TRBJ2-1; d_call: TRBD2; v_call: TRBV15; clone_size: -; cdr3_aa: CATSRELAGGPSYNEQFF; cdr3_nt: TGTGCCACCAGCAGAGAACTAGCGGGGGGGCCATCCTACAATGAGCAGTTCTTC
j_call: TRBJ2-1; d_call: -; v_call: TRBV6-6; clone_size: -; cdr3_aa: CASFQGGTSNEQFF; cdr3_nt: TGTGCCAGCTTCCAGGGCGGGACTTCGAATGAGCAGTTCTTC
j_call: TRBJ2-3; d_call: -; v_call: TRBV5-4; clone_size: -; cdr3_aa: CASSVDGYTDTQYF; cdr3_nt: TGTGCCAGCAGCGTGGACGGGTACACAGATACGCAGTATTTT
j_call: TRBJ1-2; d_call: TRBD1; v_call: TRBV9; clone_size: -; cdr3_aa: CASSDPGGRRLINNYGYTF; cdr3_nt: TGTGCCAGCAGTGATCCAGGGGGCCGCCGACTAATTAATAACTATGGCTACACCTTC
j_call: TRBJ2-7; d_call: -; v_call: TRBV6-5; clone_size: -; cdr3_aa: CASSLKFLQGLKEQYF; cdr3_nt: TGTGCCAGCAGTTTAAAGTTCCTTCAGGGGCTAAAAGAGCAGTACTTC